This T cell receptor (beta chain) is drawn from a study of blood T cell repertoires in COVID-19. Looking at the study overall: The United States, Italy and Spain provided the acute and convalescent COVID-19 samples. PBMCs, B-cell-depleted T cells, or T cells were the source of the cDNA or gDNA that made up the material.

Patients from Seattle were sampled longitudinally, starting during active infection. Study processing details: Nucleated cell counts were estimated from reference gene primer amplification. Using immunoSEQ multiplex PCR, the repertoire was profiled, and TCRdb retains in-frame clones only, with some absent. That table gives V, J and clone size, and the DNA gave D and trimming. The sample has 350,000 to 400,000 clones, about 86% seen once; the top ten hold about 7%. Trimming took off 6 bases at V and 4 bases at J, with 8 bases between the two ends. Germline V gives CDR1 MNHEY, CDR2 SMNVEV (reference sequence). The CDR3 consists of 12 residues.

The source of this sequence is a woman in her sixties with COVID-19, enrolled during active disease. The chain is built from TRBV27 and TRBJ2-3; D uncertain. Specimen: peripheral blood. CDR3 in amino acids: CASRQMADTQYF. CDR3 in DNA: TGTGCCAGCAGACAAATGGCAGATACGCAGTATTTT.